The clone carrying this T cell receptor (beta chain) appeared a few times. This sample stems from a study of blood T cells in healthy people across ages. For the second PCR, which ran for 7 to 11 cycles, a sample-barcoded 5' primer and a J-beta primer mix were used. Each cDNA molecule received a tag from a template-switch adaptor that had 12 random nucleotides. TCRdb recomputed calls from the 5' RACE reads with MiXCR, one row per CDR3 protein. Among over 1,200,000 distinct CDR3 sequences listed, roughly 60% were seen once. No fewer than 6 micrograms of total RNA were isolated from every sample. The CDR3 length is 13 residues. Trimming at V came to 7 bases and at J to 1 base, leaving 5 bases not matched to a gene. Germline V CDR1 and CDR2: SQVTM, ANQGSEA.

The receptor comes from a man aged 18 to 29 in good health. The sample consisted of blood. This chain connects TRBV29-1 to TRBJ1-1, with 8 bases lining up with TRBD1. The CDR3 sequence is CSAAGQANTEAFF. In DNA form, the CDR3 reads TGCAGCGCCGCGGGACAGGCGAACACTGAAGCTTTCTTT.